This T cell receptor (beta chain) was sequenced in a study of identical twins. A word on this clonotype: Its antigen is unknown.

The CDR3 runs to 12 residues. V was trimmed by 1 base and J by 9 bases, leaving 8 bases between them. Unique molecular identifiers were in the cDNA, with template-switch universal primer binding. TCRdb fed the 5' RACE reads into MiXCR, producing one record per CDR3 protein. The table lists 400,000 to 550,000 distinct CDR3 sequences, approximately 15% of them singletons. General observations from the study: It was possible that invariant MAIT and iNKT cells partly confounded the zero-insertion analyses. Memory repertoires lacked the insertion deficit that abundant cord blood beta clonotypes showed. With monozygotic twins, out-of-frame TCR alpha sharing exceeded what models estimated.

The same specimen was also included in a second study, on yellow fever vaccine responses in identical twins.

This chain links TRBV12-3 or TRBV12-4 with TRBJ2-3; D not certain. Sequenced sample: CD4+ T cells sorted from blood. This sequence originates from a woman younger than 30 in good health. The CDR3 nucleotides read TGTGCCAGCAGTTTAGTCTCCCAAACGCAGTATTTT. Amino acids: CASSLVSQTQYF.